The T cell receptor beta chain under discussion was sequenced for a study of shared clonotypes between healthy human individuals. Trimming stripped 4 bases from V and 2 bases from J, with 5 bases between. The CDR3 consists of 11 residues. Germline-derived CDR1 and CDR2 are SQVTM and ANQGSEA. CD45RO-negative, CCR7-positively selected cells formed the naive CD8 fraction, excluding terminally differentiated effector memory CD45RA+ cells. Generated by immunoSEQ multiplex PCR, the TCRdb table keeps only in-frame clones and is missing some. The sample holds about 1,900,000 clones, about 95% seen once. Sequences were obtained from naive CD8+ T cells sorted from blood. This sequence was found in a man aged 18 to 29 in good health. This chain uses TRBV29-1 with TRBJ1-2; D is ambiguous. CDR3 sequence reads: CSVGENYGYTF. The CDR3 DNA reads TGCAGCGTTGGGGAGAACTATGGCTACACCTTC.